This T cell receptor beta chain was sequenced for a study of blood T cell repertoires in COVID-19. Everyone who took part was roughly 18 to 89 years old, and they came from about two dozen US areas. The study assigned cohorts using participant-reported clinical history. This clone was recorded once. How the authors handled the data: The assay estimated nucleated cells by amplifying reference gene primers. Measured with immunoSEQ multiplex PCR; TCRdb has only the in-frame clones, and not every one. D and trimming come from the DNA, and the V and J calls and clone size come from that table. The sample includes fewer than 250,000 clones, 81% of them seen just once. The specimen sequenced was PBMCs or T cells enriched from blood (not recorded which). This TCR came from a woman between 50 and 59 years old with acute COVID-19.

The CDR3 DNA sequence: TGTGCCAGCAGCTTAGTTGGCGGCTCTGAAGCTTTCTTT. Translation: CASSLVGGSEAFF. This rearrangement joins TRBV7-8 to TRBJ1-1, with no clear D. Germline loops: CDR1 SGHVS, CDR2 FQNEAQ. Trimming cost V 1 base and J 6 bases, with 9 bases left between them. The CDR3 runs 13 residues.